These 27 T cell receptor beta chains were sequenced from one sample in a study of cytomegalovirus exposure and HLA in healthy donors. PCR primers comprised 60 Vbeta and 13 Jbeta primers. Some clones are missing from TCRdb's copy, which holds only in-frame ones; the method was immunoSEQ multiplex PCR. Altogether around 90,000 clones are present, approximately 56% being singletons, with the ten largest covering 4.5% to 7%. Sequenced material: PBMCs. The source is a woman aged 30 to 39 in good health and CMV-seropositive.

The V and J genes are TRBV12-5 and TRBJ2-3; 9 bases line up with TRBD1. This CDR3 has 14 amino acids. Germline CDR1 is LGHNT and CDR2 is FRNRAP. The V segment lost 6 bases and the J segment 6 bases; nucleotides outside the gene matches: 7. CDR3 sequence: CASGTGTGRDTQYF. For the CDR3, the DNA is TGTGCTAGTGGCACAGGGACAGGGCGGGATACGCAGTATTTT.

The chain combines TRBV19 with TRBJ2-2, with D maybe TRBD2 (6 bases). Germline CDR1 is LNHDA and CDR2 is SQIVND (reference sequence). The CDR3 length is 15 residues. V was pared by 8 bases and J by 6 bases, with 19 bases between. The CDR3 region is CASGARSGESGELFF. The CDR3, as DNA: TGTGCCAGTGGAGCGAGGTCGGGGGAATCCGGGGAGCTGTTTTTT.

This clone was seen a few times. The gene calls are TRBV11-1 and TRBJ1-2; TRBD1 might be the D (5 bases). The CDR3 runs 13 residues. Germline values: CDR1 SGHAT, CDR2 FQDESV (reference sequence). V lost 2 bases to trimming and J lost 3 bases, with 7 bases between them. CDR3 loop: CASSLWDYYGYTF. The CDR3 nucleotides are TGTGCCAGCAGCTTATGGGACTACTATGGCTACACCTTC.

The chain is built from TRBV10-3 and TRBJ1-6; 8 bases are a match to TRBD1. Trimming cost V 10 bases and J 9 bases; bases outside gene matches: 14. This CDR3 is built from 15 residues. Germline CDR1 is ENHRY and CDR2 is SYGVKD. CDR3 protein: CATGLDRGTSSPLHF. In DNA form, the CDR3 reads TGTGCCACTGGGTTAGACAGGGGAACTTCTTCACCCCTCCACTTT.

There are a few counts of this clone. The chain is built from TRBV5-6 and TRBJ1-1, with 12 bases fitting TRBD1. Germline V CDR1 and CDR2: SGHDT, YYEEEE. The CDR3 sequence is 16 residues long. J lost 2 bases, V lost 2 bases, and 4 bases had no gene match. Here the CDR3 reads CASSFFGTGGNTEAFF. The CDR3 DNA reads as TGTGCCAGCAGCTTTTTTGGGACAGGGGGCAACACTGAAGCTTTCTTT.

There are a few counts of this clone. This rearrangement joins TRBV19 to TRBJ1-1; D is possibly TRBD1 (5 bases). Germline CDR1 reads LNHDA; CDR2 reads SQIVND (reference sequence). V was pared by 5 bases and J by 1 base, with 11 bases between. This CDR3 is built from 14 residues. CDR3 residues: CASSVQRGNTEAFF. The CDR3 DNA is TGTGCCAGTAGTGTACAAAGGGGGAACACTGAAGCTTTCTTT.

This clone was found a few times. The V and J genes are TRBV28 and TRBJ1-2, with 7 bases that match TRBD1. CDR3 length: 13 residues. CDR1 MDHEN and CDR2 SYDVKM come from the germline V gene. V lost 6 bases and J lost 5; bases outside the gene matches: 6. The CDR3 spells CASSPGTDYGYTF. CDR3 bases: TGTGCCAGCAGCCCCGGGACAGATTATGGCTACACCTTC.

The CDR3 bases are TGTGCCAGTAGTTCCTACTCGGCCGGGGAGCTGTTTTTT. It is translated as CASSSYSAGELFF. V is TRBV19 and J is TRBJ2-2; no reliable D call. Germline V gene data show CDR1 as LNHDA and CDR2 as SQIVND (reference sequence). The length of the CDR3 is 13 residues. V was shortened by 5 bases and J by 6 bases, with 10 bases between the two germline ends. Filled out from reference TRBV19 and TRBJ2-2, the complete variable domain reads DGGITQSPKYLFRKEGQNVTLSCEQNLNHDAMYWYRQDPGQGLRLIYYSQIVNDFQKGDIAEGYSVSREKKESFPLTVTSAQKNPTAFYLCASSSYSAGELFFGEGSRLTVL.

This sequence joins TRBV2 and TRBJ1-2; D uncertain. Germline V gene sequence: CDR1 SNHLY, CDR2 FYNNEI. Trimming stripped 9 bases from V and 6 bases from J, with 11 bases between. This CDR3 has 11 amino acids. The DNA for the CDR3 is TGTGCCAGTAGGACTATCGATGGCTACACCTTC. It is translated as CASRTIDGYTF.

The chain is built from TRBV7-2 and TRBJ2-3; 8 nucleotides align to TRBD2. J was trimmed by 8 bases and V by 5 bases; bases with no gene match: 18. The CDR3 is 17 residues long. Germline CDR1 is SGHTA and CDR2 is FQGNSA. In DNA form, the CDR3 reads TGTGCCAGCAGCCCCTATCGGGTAGCGGGGCCCTCGACTACGCAGTATTTT. This translates into CASSPYRVAGPSTTQYF.

This chain joins TRBV10-3 and TRBJ1-3; TRBD1 might be the D (5 bases). V was shortened by 4 bases and J by 0 bases, with 13 bases between the two germline ends. The CDR3 consists of 16 residues. Germline CDR1 and CDR2: ENHRY and SYGVKD. This chain's CDR3 is CAISVDPGGSGNTIYF. CDR3 in DNA: TGTGCCATCAGTGTAGATCCCGGGGGCTCTGGAAACACCATATATTTT.

The sample holds a few counts of this clone. The chain has TRBV5-3 and TRBJ1-6, with TRBD1 matching 7 bases. TRBV5-3 is classed as an ORF, of uncertain function. The CDR3 loop spans 15 amino acids. Trimming removed 3 bases from V and 6 bases from J; junction bases left unmatched: 6. The CDR3 DNA sequence: TGTGCCAGAAGCTACTCCGGGACAGCTAATTCACCCCTCCACTTT. This codes for CARSYSGTANSPLHF.

V usage is TRBV6-1 and J usage is TRBJ1-5; 9 bases map to TRBD1. Unmatched junction bases numbered 8, after V lost 4 bases and J lost 4 bases. CDR3 length: 16 residues. CDR1 and CDR2 (germline): MNHNS, SASEGT. CDR3 loop: CASSGGTGTRNQPQHF. CDR3 nucleotide sequence: TGTGCCAGCAGTGGGGGGACAGGGACGCGGAATCAGCCCCAGCATTTT.

The chain is built from TRBV30 and TRBJ2-7; 7 bases match TRBD1. The CDR3 loop spans 13 amino acids. V lost 2 bases, J lost 4 bases, and 5 bases stayed unmatched. Germline V gene data show CDR1 as GTSNPN and CDR2 as SVGIG (reference sequence). CDR3 amino acids: CAWSLQGKYEQYF. Here the CDR3 DNA reads TGTGCCTGGAGTTTACAGGGGAAATACGAGCAGTACTTC.

V is TRBV4-1 and J is TRBJ2-3; TRBD2 agrees at 15 bases. Germline V lookup: CDR1 MGHRA, CDR2 YSYEKL. This CDR3 comprises 21 residues. The V segment lost 0 bases and the J segment 2 bases; nucleotides outside the gene matches: 12. CDR3 sequence reads: CASSQDIRTSGGETATDTQYF. CDR3 in DNA: TGCGCCAGCAGCCAAGATATAAGGACTAGCGGGGGGGAAACTGCCACAGATACGCAGTATTTT.

This clone appeared a single time. The rearrangement uses TRBV6-1 and TRBJ2-7; 8 nucleotides agree with TRBD1. CDR1 is MNHNS, CDR2 SASEGT, per germline. The CDR3 has 13 amino acids. With V trimmed by 8 bases and J by 2 bases, 5 bases remained unmatched. CDR3 in amino acids: CASGRTGTYEQYF. Here the CDR3 DNA reads TGTGCCAGCGGGAGGACAGGGACCTACGAGCAGTACTTC.

The chain combines TRBV5-1 with TRBJ2-5, with D maybe TRBD2 (5 bases). V lost 2 bases, J lost 1 base, and 9 bases lay in between. The CDR3 runs to 14 residues. Per germline, CDR1 SGHRS and CDR2 YFSETQ. CDR3 nucleotide sequence: TGCGCCAGCAGCTTCTACAGCGGCCAAGAGACCCAGTACTTC. This encodes CASSFYSGQETQYF.

This clone was seen more than once but under ten times. The V and J genes are TRBV19 and TRBJ2-5, with D perhaps TRBD2 (6 bases). TRBJ2-7 matches the DNA end more closely, so the J call is doubtful. The CDR3 runs to 14 residues. Germline CDR1 is LNHDA and CDR2 is SQIVND (reference sequence). CDR3 residues: CASSAATSSSEQYF. Here the CDR3 DNA reads TGTGCCAGTAGTGCAGCTACTAGCAGCAGCGAGCAGTACTTC.

This clone was counted once. J is TRBJ2-7 and V is TRBV10-3; D might be TRBD2 (5 bases). This CDR3 contains 14 residues. CDR1 and CDR2 (germline): ENHRY, SYGVKD. V lost 7 bases and J lost 6, with 19 bases in between. This CDR3 reads CAIKDPGLEVEQYF. The CDR3 DNA sequence: TGTGCCATCAAGGACCCCGGTCTGGAGGTCGAGCAGTACTTC.

The CDR3 region has the DNA TGCGCCAGCAGCCTAGGGACAGGGCCCCGGAATGGCTACACCTTC. This gives the protein CASSLGTGPRNGYTF. The genes are TRBV5-1 and TRBJ1-2, with 9 bases matching TRBD1. The CDR3 runs to 15 residues. V was pared by 4 bases and J by 6 bases, with 10 bases of the junction left unmatched. Germline CDR1 SGHRS, CDR2 YFSETQ.

This clone showed up just a few times. This sequence joins TRBV11-2 and TRBJ2-5, with TRBD1 identical over 8 bases. The J call may be in error: the DNA end matches TRBJ2-7 better. The germline V gene has CDR1 SGHAT and CDR2 FQNNGV. This CDR3 spans 14 amino acids. This chain's CDR3 is CASSRGGTGYEQYF. For the CDR3, the DNA is TGTGCCAGCAGTCGCGGAGGGACAGGCTACGAGCAGTACTTC.

This clone was observed a single time. This chain links TRBV6-5 with TRBJ2-7; 9 positions match TRBD1. The CDR3 covers 15 residues. CDR1 MNHEY and CDR2 SVGAGI come from the germline V gene. V gave up 6 bases and J gave up 1 base; unmatched junction bases: 7. The CDR3 DNA sequence: TGTGCCAGCAGACTCGCGACAGGGGGATCCTACGAGCAGTACTTC. Residues: CASRLATGGSYEQYF.

The sample holds a few counts of this clone. This chain connects TRBV6-1 to TRBJ1-1; D gene uncertain. The CDR3 consists of 15 residues. The V gene lost 8 bases and the J gene lost 1 base, with 17 bases spanning the gap. Germline CDR1 is MNHNS and CDR2 is SASEGT. CDR3 nucleotide sequence: TGTGCCAGCTCTACCTCGTCATACGGGAACACTGAAGCTTTCTTT. As protein: CASSTSSYGNTEAFF.

This rearrangement joins TRBV6-1 to TRBJ1-5, with 7 bases identical to TRBD1. Trimming cost V 5 bases and J 4 bases; bases outside gene matches: 5. Germline CDR1 reads MNHNS; CDR2 reads SASEGT. CDR3 length: 14 residues. The DNA for the CDR3 is TGTGCCAGCAGTTTCAGGGGGGCGAATCAGCCCCAGCATTTT. Translated: CASSFRGANQPQHF.

The rearrangement links TRBV7-3 to TRBJ2-7; D may be TRBD2 (6 bases). Germline assignment: CDR1 SGHTA and CDR2 FQGTGA. Trimming shortened V by 5 bases and J by 3 bases, and 14 bases separated the two germline ends. The CDR3 loop spans 14 amino acids. The CDR3 DNA follows: TGTGCCAGCAGCCTAGGTGGGGGGAGCTACGAGCAGTACTTC. Translated: CASSLGGGSYEQYF.

This chain links TRBV13 with TRBJ1-5; perhaps TRBD1 as D (5 bases). Germline lookup yields CDR1 PRHDT and CDR2 FYEKMQ (reference sequence). Trimming left V 4 bases short and J 3 bases short, with 13 bases between. The CDR3 has 15 amino acids. CDR3: CASSWGRGDNQPQHF. CDR3 nucleotides: TGTGCCAGCAGCTGGGGACGGGGGGACAATCAGCCCCAGCATTTT.

This clone occurred a few times. V usage is TRBV5-1 and J usage is TRBJ2-1; 8 bases are a match to TRBD2. The V gene end was trimmed by 1 base and the J gene end by 9 bases; junction bases not matched to a gene: 27. This CDR3 region has 21 residues. CDR1 is SGHRS, CDR2 YFSETQ, per germline. The CDR3 region is CASSLYAPFLNLRGGLGEQFF. CDR3 nucleotides: TGCGCCAGCAGCTTGTACGCCCCGTTCTTGAATCTTCGGGGGGGCCTAGGTGAGCAGTTCTTC.